The 31 T cell receptor beta chains presented below share a single source sample, sequenced in a study of human T cells and chemical hapten exposure. The time point denotes: patch test 1, 2 weeks after DPC sensitization. Treatment of the sample: therapeutic diphenylcyclopropenone sensitization with weekly scalp DPC. Using its own MiXCR run on the RACE reads, TCRdb lists one record per CDR3 protein. The sample carries about 380,000 distinct CDR3 sequences, around 4.8% recorded once. The sample was whole blood, taken in connection with sensitization to the hapten diphenylcyclopropenone (DPC). These receptors were taken from a woman aged 45-65 years with alopecia areata. Some clones in this sample may be carry-over from other donors' samples.

The chain is built from TRBV2 and TRBJ1-5, with D hard to call. V gave up 4 bases and J gave up 1 base, with 5 bases separating them. The CDR3 is made up of 13 amino acids. The germline gives CDR1 SNHLY, CDR2 FYNNEI. CDR3 nucleotide sequence: TGTGCCAGCAGTGTGTGGAGCAATCAGCCCCAGCATTTT. Its translation: CASSVWSNQPQHF.

This clonotype was detected ten times or more. The rearrangement uses TRBV2 and TRBJ1-1; no clear D. V was trimmed by 8 bases and J by 8 bases, leaving 12 bases between them. The germline V gene encodes CDR1 SNHLY and CDR2 FYNNEI. The CDR3 spans 11 residues. The chain's CDR3 is CASSNGGEAFF. CDR3 nucleotides: TGTGCCAGCTCTAATGGAGGGGAAGCTTTCTTT. The full variable domain, completed using reference TRBV2 and TRBJ1-1, is EPEVTQTPSHQVTQMGQEVILRCVPISNHLYFYWYRQILGQKVEFLVSFYNNEISEKSEIFDDQFSVERPDGSNFTLKIRSTKLEDSAMYFCASSNGGEAFFGQGTRLTVV.

This clonotype was detected many times. J is TRBJ1-4 and V is TRBV9; no clear D gene. Between the trimmed V and J ends, which lost 3 bases and 8 bases, there was a span of 8 bases. Germline V gives CDR1 SGDLS, CDR2 YYNGEE. The CDR3 is 12 residues long. CDR3 nucleotide sequence: TGTGCCAGCAGCGGGTTTAACGAAAAACTGTTTTTT. Translation: CASSGFNEKLFF. Full variable domain (missing parts from reference TRBV9 and TRBJ1-4): DSGVTQTPKHLITATGQRVTLRCSPRSGDLSVYWYQQSLDQGLQFLIQYYNGEERAKGNILERFSAQQFPDLHSELNLSSLELGDSALYFCASSGFNEKLFFGSGTQLSVL.

This clonotype was detected ten times or more. The CDR3 loop reads CSVFTRDYNEQFF. The CDR3, as DNA: TGCAGCGTTTTCACCCGGGACTACAATGAGCAGTTCTTC. The J gene is TRBJ2-1, the V gene TRBV29-1; D might be TRBD2 (5 bases). The CDR3 loop spans 13 amino acids. CDR1 and CDR2 from the germline V gene are SQVTM and ANQGSEA. V lost 5 bases and J 3 bases, leaving 11 bases between the germline ends.

This clonotype has ten or more counts. The V and J genes are TRBV5-1 and TRBJ2-3; weak D call: TRBD2 (5 bases). Germline values: CDR1 SGHRS, CDR2 YFSETQ. This CDR3 has 15 amino acids. Between the trimmed V and J ends, which lost 2 bases and 0 bases, there was a span of 10 bases. CDR3 coding DNA: TGCGCCAGCAGCTTTGGCAGGAGGAGCACAGATACGCAGTATTTT. Translation: CASSFGRRSTDTQYF.

This clonotype was found many times. The CDR3 DNA reads TGTGCCAGCAGATCGGGGGCTATAGTGGATCAGCCCCAGCATTTT. Its protein product is CASRSGAIVDQPQHF. This chain connects TRBV2 to TRBJ1-5; possible D gene TRBD1, 6 bases. The CDR3 is 15 residues long. The V end lost 6 bases, the J end lost 5 bases, and 17 bases lay between the germline ends. Germline V gene data show CDR1 as SNHLY and CDR2 as FYNNEI. The full variable domain, rest sourced from reference TRBV2 and TRBJ1-5, is EPEVTQTPSHQVTQMGQEVILRCVPISNHLYFYWYRQILGQKVEFLVSFYNNEISEKSEIFDDQFSVERPDGSNFTLKIRSTKLEDSAMYFCASRSGAIVDQPQHFGDGTRLSIL.

This clonotype occurred many times. This chain uses TRBV29-1 with TRBJ2-3; 9 nucleotides match TRBD1. This CDR3 spans 14 amino acids. Germline lookup yields CDR1 SQVTM and CDR2 ANQGSEA. With V trimmed by 6 bases and J by 4 bases, 8 bases remained unmatched. Here the CDR3 DNA reads TGCAGCGTACCGGGACAGGGTACTTCAGATACGCAGTATTTT. This translates into CSVPGQGTSDTQYF.

This clonotype came up many times. The chain has TRBV6-4 and TRBJ2-6; a weak D match, TRBD1 (6 bases). Germline V CDR1 and CDR2: MRHNA, SNTAGT. V shed 10 bases and J shed 0 bases, with 13 bases lying between them. This CDR3 is built from 15 residues. CDR3 DNA: TGTGCCATTCCGGACAGACTCTCTGGGGCCAACGTCCTGACTTTC. Residues: CAIPDRLSGANVLTF.

There are many counts of this clonotype. V is TRBV29-1 and J is TRBJ2-1; D is uncertain. The length of the CDR3 is 11 residues. Trimming stripped 3 bases from V and 8 bases from J, with 8 bases between. CDR1 and CDR2 from the germline V gene are SQVTM and ANQGSEA. As DNA, the CDR3 is TGCAGCGTTGACCTTGTGGATGAGCAGTTCTTC. This codes for CSVDLVDEQFF.

This clonotype has ten or more counts. J is TRBJ2-7 and V is TRBV20-1; maybe TRBD1 (5 bases). V was pared by 0 bases and J by 6 bases, with 9 bases between. Germline-derived CDR1 and CDR2 are DFQATT and SNEGSKA (reference sequence). This CDR3 contains 12 residues. The CDR3 loop reads CSARETGAEQYF. CDR3 nucleotide sequence: TGCAGTGCTAGAGAAACAGGTGCCGAGCAGTACTTC.

This chain connects TRBV6-5 to TRBJ1-1, with 7 bases identical to TRBD1. CDR1 and CDR2 (germline): MNHEY, SVGAGI. This CDR3 is built from 16 residues. V trimming: 0 bases; J trimming: 1 base; junction bases outside the gene matches: 5. CDR3 bases: TGTGCCAGCAGTTACTCGAACCAGGGGGGGAACACTGAAGCTTTCTTT. Translating gives CASSYSNQGGNTEAFF.

This chain connects TRBV7-9 to TRBJ2-4, with a weak D call TRBD1 (6 bases). The CDR3 is made up of 18 amino acids. CDR1 is SEHNR, CDR2 FQNEAQ, per germline (reference sequence). Trimming cost V 5 bases and J 1 base, with 21 bases left between them. The chain's CDR3 is CASSPRTGSLEAKNIQYF. The CDR3 bases are TGTGCCAGCAGCCCCCGAACAGGGTCCCTTGAGGCCAAAAACATTCAGTACTTC.

The sample holds a few counts of this clonotype. The chain joins TRBV3-1 to TRBJ2-1; 7 positions match TRBD2. The V gene end was trimmed by 1 base and the J gene end by 3 bases; junction bases not matched to a gene: 3. The CDR3 is made up of 15 amino acids. In germline, CDR1 is LGHDT, CDR2 YNNKEL (reference sequence). The CDR3, as DNA: TGTGCCAGCAGCCAAGTTGGGGGGGACTACAATGAGCAGTTCTTC. The encoded protein is CASSQVGGDYNEQFF.

The table lists this clonotype with many counts. The genes are TRBV5-1 and TRBJ2-1; tentatively, D is TRBD2 (6 bases). Germline CDR1 is SGHRS and CDR2 is YFSETQ. This CDR3 is built from 15 residues. V lost 0 bases, J lost 5 bases, and 12 bases lay in between. CDR3 protein: CASSLGGGVNNEQFF. CDR3 nucleotides: TGCGCCAGCAGCTTGGGCGGAGGGGTGAACAATGAGCAGTTCTTC.

Comment on this clonotype: This clone may be a read error of a much larger clone one base away. This chain links TRBV12-3 or TRBV12-4 with TRBJ1-2, with no clear D. The CDR3 totals 14 residues. Trimming shortened V by 4 bases and J by 4 bases, and 13 bases separated the two germline ends. The CDR3 is CASSSNDGRYGYTF. For the CDR3, the DNA is TGTGCCAGCAGTTCTAATGACGGACGCTATGGCTACACCTTC.

This clonotype was found a few times. J is TRBJ2-3 and V is TRBV29-1, with 11 bases that match TRBD2. Germline CDR1 is SQVTM and CDR2 is ANQGSEA. The trim removed 8 bases at V and 4 bases at J, leaving 8 bases unmatched. The CDR3 has 14 residues. The DNA of the CDR3 is TGCAGCCCAAGACTAGCGGGGCCTTCAGATACGCAGTATTTT. As protein: CSPRLAGPSDTQYF.

In this sample, this clonotype turned up many times. The chain is built from TRBV29-1 and TRBJ2-5; possible D gene TRBD2, 7 bases. Germline-derived CDR1 and CDR2 are SQVTM and ANQGSEA. Trimming cost V 4 bases and J 5 bases, with 11 bases left between them. CDR3 size: 12 residues. The CDR3 coding sequence is TGCAGCGTTGGCGGGGGCGGTGAGACCCAGTACTTC. This encodes CSVGGGGETQYF.

Ten or more counts support this clonotype. V gene TRBV12-3 or TRBV12-4 combines with J gene TRBJ2-2, with D hard to call. The V end was cut by 5 bases, the J end by 1 base, with 5 bases between. The CDR3 has 13 amino acids. Here the CDR3 reads CASSPLNTGELFF. CDR3 coding DNA: TGTGCCAGCAGTCCGCTGAACACCGGGGAGCTGTTTTTT.

This clonotype was detected many times. The rearrangement links TRBV3-1 to TRBJ1-2; D remains ambiguous. Germline CDR1 reads LGHDT; CDR2 reads YNNKEL (reference sequence). Trimming cost V 0 bases and J 3 bases, with 2 bases left between them. The CDR3 has 12 residues. CDR3 sequence (DNA): TGTGCCAGCAGCCAAGAGGACTATGGCTACACCTTC. Translating it yields CASSQEDYGYTF.

This clonotype was seen a few times. V usage is TRBV10-1 and J usage is TRBJ2-3, with D possibly TRBD2 on 6 matching bases. The V end lost 3 bases, the J end lost 1 base, and 11 bases lay between the germline ends. Germline V gene lookup returns CDR1 WNHNN and CDR2 SYGVQD (reference sequence). This CDR3 has 15 amino acids. CDR3 sequence reads: CASSDRTGGTDTQYF. The CDR3 nucleotides are TGCGCCAGCAGTGATCGTACGGGGGGCACAGATACGCAGTATTTT.

This clonotype was seen repeatedly, ten times or more. J is TRBJ1-2 and V is TRBV20-1; unclear D gene. Trimming removed 2 bases at V and 3 bases at J, with 7 bases between. In germline, CDR1 is DFQATT, CDR2 SNEGSKA (reference sequence). CDR3 size: 12 residues. This CDR3 reads CSARRQDYGYTF. The CDR3, as DNA: TGCAGTGCTAGAAGGCAGGACTATGGCTACACCTTC.

The sample holds many counts of this clonotype. The rearrangement joins TRBV12-3 or TRBV12-4 to TRBJ1-1; the D is unclear. The V and J ends lost 3 bases and 9 bases respectively, with 5 bases between them. The CDR3 totals 10 residues. The CDR3 loop is CASSFGQAFF. In nucleotides, the CDR3 is TGTGCCAGCAGTTTTGGGCAAGCTTTCTTT.

This clonotype was seen only a few times. The chain carries TRBV5-1 and TRBJ2-3; the match to TRBD1 covers 8 bases. J lost 2 bases, V lost 4 bases, and 6 bases had no gene match. The CDR3 consists of 15 residues. Germline values: CDR1 SGHRS, CDR2 YFSETQ. The CDR3 loop is CASSGMTGVTDTQYF. DNA of the CDR3: TGCGCCAGCAGCGGAATGACAGGGGTCACAGATACGCAGTATTTT.

This clonotype has a handful of counts. The chain uses TRBV28 and TRBJ1-2, with D unresolved. This CDR3 has 13 residues. Germline loops: CDR1 MDHEN, CDR2 SYDVKM. V lost 3 bases, J lost 6 bases, and 11 bases lay in between. The CDR3 DNA sequence: TGTGCCAGCAGTTTCGGAGCGAGCGATGGCTACACCTTC. It encodes CASSFGASDGYTF.

This clonotype was observed many times. This chain joins TRBV7-3 and TRBJ2-1; perhaps D is TRBD1 or TRBD2 (5 bases each). The CDR3 is 13 amino acids. Looked up from germline, CDR1 is SGHTA and CDR2 is FQGTGA. The V gene lost 0 bases and the J gene lost 9 bases, with 9 bases spanning the gap. The CDR3 region has the DNA TGTGCCAGCAGCTTAACGACGAGGGGTGAGCAGTTCTTC. It codes for CASSLTTRGEQFF.

This sequence joins TRBV7-2 and TRBJ1-6; D unresolved. V was clipped by 1 base and J by 7 bases, with 8 bases between them. The CDR3 sequence is 14 residues long. CDR1 is SGHTA and CDR2 is FQGNSA in the germline V gene. The DNA of the CDR3 is TGTGCCAGCAGCTTAGAGTTTGGAAATTCACCCCTCCACTTT. This sequence encodes CASSLEFGNSPLHF. Together with reference TRBV7-2 and TRBJ1-6, the CDR3 gives the full variable domain: GAGVSQSPSNKVTEKGKDVELRCDPISGHTALYWYRQSLGQGLEFLIYFQGNSAPDKSGLPSDRFSAERTGGSVSTLTIQRTQQEDSAVYLCASSLEFGNSPLHFGNGTRLTVT.

This clonotype has just a few counts. V is TRBV3-1 and J is TRBJ2-1, with 8 bases that match TRBD2. Germline trimming cut 1 base from V and 8 bases from J; bases unmatched to any gene: 4. Germline V gene sequence: CDR1 LGHDT, CDR2 YNNKEL (reference sequence). The CDR3 is 14 residues long. The CDR3 sequence is CASSQGSGVDEQFF. DNA for the CDR3: TGTGCCAGCAGCCAAGGTAGCGGGGTTGATGAGCAGTTCTTC.

The table lists this clonotype with many counts. The rearrangement links TRBV9 to TRBJ2-3; D not resolved. The V and J ends lost 4 bases and 0 bases respectively, with 9 bases between them. The germline V gene has CDR1 SGDLS and CDR2 YYNGEE. The CDR3 has 14 amino acids. CDR3 bases: TGTGCCAGCAGCCCCTTTGAGAGCACAGATACGCAGTATTTT. This gives the protein CASSPFESTDTQYF.

V is TRBV20-1 and J is TRBJ2-3; 7 bases agree with TRBD2. Trimming removed 6 bases from V and 3 bases from J; junction bases left unmatched: 12. Germline assignment: CDR1 DFQATT and CDR2 SNEGSKA (reference sequence). The CDR3 runs 15 residues. CDR3 in amino acids: CSAPEGQRGTDTQYF. The CDR3, as DNA: TGCAGTGCCCCTGAGGGCCAGCGGGGAACAGATACGCAGTATTTT.

This clonotype was observed a handful of times. V usage is TRBV9 and J usage is TRBJ2-3, with D perhaps matching TRBD2 (7 bases). The CDR3 is 13 amino acids. CDR1 and CDR2 (germline): SGDLS, YYNGEE. Between the trimmed V and J ends, which lost 2 bases and 5 bases, there was a span of 9 bases. CDR3 amino acids: CASSVGGQDTQYF. The CDR3 DNA follows: TGTGCCAGCAGCGTCGGGGGGCAAGATACGCAGTATTTT.

This clonotype was detected ten times or more. This chain connects TRBV20-1 to TRBJ1-3, with 7 bases fitting TRBD1. CDR3 length: 14 residues. The junction had 7 bases not matched to a gene; V was cut back by 6 bases and J by 2 bases. From germline, CDR1 is DFQATT and CDR2 SNEGSKA (reference sequence). Written as DNA, the CDR3 is TGCAGTGCGACCTTCAGGGGGGCTGGAAACACCATATATTTT. Protein: CSATFRGAGNTIYF.